One T cell receptor (beta chain) is described in this entry. This CDR3 has 15 residues. Germline CDR1 reads SGHAT; CDR2 reads FQNNGV. V was cut by 5 bases and J by 5 bases, with 18 bases left in between. The data derive from a study of technical replicates of blood from a handful of donors. Some clones are missing from TCRdb's copy, which holds only in-frame ones; the method was immunoSEQ multiplex PCR. The sample consists of over 80,000 clones, about 96% of them appearing once. J is TRBJ2-5 and V is TRBV11-2, with a possible D match to TRBD1 (6 bases). The TCR sequence derives from a human donor in good health. The sequenced sample consisted of T cells isolated from PBMCs. For the CDR3, the DNA is TGTGCCAGCAGCATGGGGGCTAACCCATATGAGACCCAGTACTTC. Translation: CASSMGANPYETQYF.